This T cell receptor (beta chain) was obtained from a study of blood T cell repertoires in COVID-19. Across the study: Donors in the United States, Italy and Spain gave samples during acute or convalescent COVID-19. T cells, B-cell-depleted T cells, or PBMCs supplied cDNA or gDNA.

Sequencing was performed with immunoSEQ multiplex PCR; in TCRdb, only in-frame clones are kept and a portion is missing. The table includes 110,000 or so clones, 81% detected once. The receptor was derived from a man aged 45-65 years with acute or convalescent COVID-19. Sequenced sample: peripheral blood.

In DNA, the CDR3 is TGCGCCAGCAGCTCGAGCCCCCGAGAGCCAGATACGCAGTATTTT. It is translated as CASSSSPREPDTQYF. The chain uses TRBV5-1 and TRBJ2-3; D is unclear. Per the germline V gene, CDR1 is SGHRS and CDR2 is YFSETQ. There are 15 residues in the CDR3. Trimming cost V 3 bases and J 4 bases, with 15 bases left between them.